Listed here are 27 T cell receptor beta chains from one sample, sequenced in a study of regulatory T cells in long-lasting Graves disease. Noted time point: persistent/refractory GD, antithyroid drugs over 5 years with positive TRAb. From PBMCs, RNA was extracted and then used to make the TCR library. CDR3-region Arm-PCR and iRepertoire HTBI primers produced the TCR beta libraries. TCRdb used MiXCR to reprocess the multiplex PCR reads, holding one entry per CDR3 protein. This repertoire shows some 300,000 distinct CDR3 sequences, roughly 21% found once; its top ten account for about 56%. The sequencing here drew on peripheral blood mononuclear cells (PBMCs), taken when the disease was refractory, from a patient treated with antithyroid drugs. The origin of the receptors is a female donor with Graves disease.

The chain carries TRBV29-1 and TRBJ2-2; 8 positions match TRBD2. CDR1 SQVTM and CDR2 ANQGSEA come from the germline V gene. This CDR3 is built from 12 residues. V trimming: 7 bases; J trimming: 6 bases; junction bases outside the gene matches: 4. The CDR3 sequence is CSAGLVSGELFF. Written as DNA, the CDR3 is TGCAGCGCGGGACTAGTCTCCGGGGAGCTGTTTTTT.

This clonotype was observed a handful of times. CDR3 in DNA: TGTGCCAGCTCAAAAACAGGGGGCGGTGAAAAACTGTTTTTT. Its protein is CASSKTGGGEKLFF. This chain connects TRBV18 to TRBJ1-4; 9 bases are a match to TRBD1. This CDR3 region has 14 residues. CDR1 is KGHSH, CDR2 LQKENI, per germline. V gave up 5 bases and J gave up 7 bases; unmatched junction bases: 5.

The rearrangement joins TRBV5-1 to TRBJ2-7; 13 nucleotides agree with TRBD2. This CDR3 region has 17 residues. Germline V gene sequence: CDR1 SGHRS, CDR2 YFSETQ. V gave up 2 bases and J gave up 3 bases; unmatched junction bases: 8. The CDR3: CASSLVGLAGVIYEQYF. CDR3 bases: TGCGCCAGCAGCTTAGTCGGACTAGCGGGAGTGATCTACGAGCAGTACTTC.

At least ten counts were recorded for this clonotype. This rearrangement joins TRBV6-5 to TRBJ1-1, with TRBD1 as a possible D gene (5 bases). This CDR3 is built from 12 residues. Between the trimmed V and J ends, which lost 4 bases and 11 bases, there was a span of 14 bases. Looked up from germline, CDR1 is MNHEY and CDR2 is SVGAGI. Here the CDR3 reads CASSSGAPRAFF. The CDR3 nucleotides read TGTGCCAGCAGTTCCGGGGCCCCGCGGGCTTTCTTT.

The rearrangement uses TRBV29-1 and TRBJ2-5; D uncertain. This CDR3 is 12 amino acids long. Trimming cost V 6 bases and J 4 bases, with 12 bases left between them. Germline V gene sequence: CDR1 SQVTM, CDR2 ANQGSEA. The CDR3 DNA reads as TGCAGCGTATCCGAGAACGGAGAGACCCAGTACTTC. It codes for CSVSENGETQYF.

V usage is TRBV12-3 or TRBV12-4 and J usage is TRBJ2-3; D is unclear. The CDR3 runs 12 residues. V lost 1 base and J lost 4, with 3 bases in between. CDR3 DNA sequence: TGTGCCAGCAGTTTAGAGTCAGATACGCAGTATTTT. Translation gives CASSLESDTQYF.

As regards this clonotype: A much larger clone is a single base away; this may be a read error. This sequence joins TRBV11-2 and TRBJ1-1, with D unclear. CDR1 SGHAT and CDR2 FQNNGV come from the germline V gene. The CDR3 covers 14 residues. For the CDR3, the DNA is TGTGCCAGCAGCGTAGGGCTTTTGAACATTGAAGCTTTCTTT. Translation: CASSVGLLNIEAFF.

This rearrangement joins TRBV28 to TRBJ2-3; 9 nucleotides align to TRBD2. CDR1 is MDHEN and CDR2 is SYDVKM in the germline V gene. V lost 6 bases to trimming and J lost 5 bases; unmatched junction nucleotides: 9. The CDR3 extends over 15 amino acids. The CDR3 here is CASSLGLAQGDTQYF. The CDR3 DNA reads TGTGCCAGCAGCTTGGGACTAGCCCAGGGAGATACGCAGTATTTT.

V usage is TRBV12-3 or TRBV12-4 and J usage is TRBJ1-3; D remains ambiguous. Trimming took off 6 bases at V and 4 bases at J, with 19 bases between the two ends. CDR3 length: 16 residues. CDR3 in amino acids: CASSPQDPRVGNTIYF. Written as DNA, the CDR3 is TGTGCCAGCAGCCCCCAGGACCCCCGTGTGGGAAACACCATATATTTT.

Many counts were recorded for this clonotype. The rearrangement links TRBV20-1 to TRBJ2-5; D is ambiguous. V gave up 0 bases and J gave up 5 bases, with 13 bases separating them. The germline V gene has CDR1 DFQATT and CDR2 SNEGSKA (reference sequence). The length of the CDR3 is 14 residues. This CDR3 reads CSARDGLVRETQYF. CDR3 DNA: TGCAGTGCTAGAGACGGCCTAGTCAGGGAGACCCAGTACTTC.

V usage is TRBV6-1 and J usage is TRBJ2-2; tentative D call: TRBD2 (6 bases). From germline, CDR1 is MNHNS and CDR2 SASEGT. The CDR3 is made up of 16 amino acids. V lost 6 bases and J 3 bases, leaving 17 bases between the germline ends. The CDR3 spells CASSLSVGEDTGELFF. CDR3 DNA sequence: TGTGCCAGCAGCCTATCTGTCGGGGAGGACACCGGGGAGCTGTTTTTT.

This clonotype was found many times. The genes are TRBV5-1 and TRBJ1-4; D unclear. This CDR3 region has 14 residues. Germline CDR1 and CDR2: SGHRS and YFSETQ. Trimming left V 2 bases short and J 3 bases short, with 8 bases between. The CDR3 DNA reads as TGCGCCAGCAGCTTAGACGAATCTAATGAAAAACTGTTTTTT. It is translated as CASSLDESNEKLFF.

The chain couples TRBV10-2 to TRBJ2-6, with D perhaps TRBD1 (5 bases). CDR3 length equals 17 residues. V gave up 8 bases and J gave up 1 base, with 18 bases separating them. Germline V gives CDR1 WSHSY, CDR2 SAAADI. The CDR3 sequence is CASGAGPLDSGANVLTF. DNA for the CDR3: TGCGCCAGCGGGGCAGGACCCTTGGATTCTGGGGCCAACGTCCTGACTTTC.

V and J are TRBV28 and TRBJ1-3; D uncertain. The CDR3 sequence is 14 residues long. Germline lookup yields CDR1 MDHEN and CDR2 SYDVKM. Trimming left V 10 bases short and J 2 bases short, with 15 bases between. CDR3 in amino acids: CATSLRATGNTIYF. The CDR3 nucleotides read TGTGCCACCAGCCTTAGGGCCACTGGAAACACCATATATTTT.

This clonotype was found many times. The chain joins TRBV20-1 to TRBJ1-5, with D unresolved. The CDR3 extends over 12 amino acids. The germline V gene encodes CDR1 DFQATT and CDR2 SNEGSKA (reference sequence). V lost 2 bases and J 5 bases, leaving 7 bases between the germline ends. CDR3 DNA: TGCAGTGCTAGACCCTACGATCAGCCCCAGCATTTT. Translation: CSARPYDQPQHF.

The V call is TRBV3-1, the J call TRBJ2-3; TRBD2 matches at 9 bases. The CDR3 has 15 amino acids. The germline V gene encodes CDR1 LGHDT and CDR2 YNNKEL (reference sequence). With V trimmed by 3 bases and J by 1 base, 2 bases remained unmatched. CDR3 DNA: TGTGCCAGCAGCCAGTGGACTAGCGGCACAGATACGCAGTATTTT. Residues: CASSQWTSGTDTQYF.

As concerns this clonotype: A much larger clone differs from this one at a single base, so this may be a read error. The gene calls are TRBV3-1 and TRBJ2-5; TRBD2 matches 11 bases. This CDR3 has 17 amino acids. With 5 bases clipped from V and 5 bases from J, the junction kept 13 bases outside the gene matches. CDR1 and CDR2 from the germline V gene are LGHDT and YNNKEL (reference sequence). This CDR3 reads CASSAKTSGAPRETQYF. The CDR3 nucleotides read TGTGCCAGCAGCGCGAAGACTAGCGGGGCCCCTCGGGAGACCCAGTACTTC.

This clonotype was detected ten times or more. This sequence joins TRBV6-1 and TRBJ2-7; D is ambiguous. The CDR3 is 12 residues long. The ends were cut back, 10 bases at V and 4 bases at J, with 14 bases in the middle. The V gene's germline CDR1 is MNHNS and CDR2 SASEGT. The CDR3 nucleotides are TGTGCCACGTGGACGGTCGGGTACGAGCAGTACTTC. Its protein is CATWTVGYEQYF.

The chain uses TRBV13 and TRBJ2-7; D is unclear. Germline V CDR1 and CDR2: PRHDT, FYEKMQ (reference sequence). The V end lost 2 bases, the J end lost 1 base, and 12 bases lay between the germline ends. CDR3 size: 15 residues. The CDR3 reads CASSLSRSESYEQYF. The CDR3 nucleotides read TGTGCCAGCAGCTTATCAAGGTCTGAGTCCTACGAGCAGTACTTC. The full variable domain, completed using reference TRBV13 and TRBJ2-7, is AAGVIQSPRHLIKEKRETATLKCYPIPRHDTVYWYQQGPGQDPQFLISFYEKMQSDKGSIPDRFSAQQFSDYHSELNMSSLELGDSALYFCASSLSRSESYEQYFGPGTRLTVT.

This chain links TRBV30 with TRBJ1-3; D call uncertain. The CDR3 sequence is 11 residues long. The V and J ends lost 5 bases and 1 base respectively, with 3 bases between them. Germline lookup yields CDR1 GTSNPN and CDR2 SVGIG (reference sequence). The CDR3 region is CAWGSGNTIYF. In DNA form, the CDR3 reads TGTGCCTGGGGATCTGGAAACACCATATATTTT.

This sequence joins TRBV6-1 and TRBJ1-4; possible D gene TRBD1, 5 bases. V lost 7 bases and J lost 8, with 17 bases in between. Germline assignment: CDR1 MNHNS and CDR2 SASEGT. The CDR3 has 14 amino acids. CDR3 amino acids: CASTNRAWGEKLFF. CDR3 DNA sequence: TGTGCCAGCACCAACAGAGCCTGGGGCGAAAAACTGTTTTTT.

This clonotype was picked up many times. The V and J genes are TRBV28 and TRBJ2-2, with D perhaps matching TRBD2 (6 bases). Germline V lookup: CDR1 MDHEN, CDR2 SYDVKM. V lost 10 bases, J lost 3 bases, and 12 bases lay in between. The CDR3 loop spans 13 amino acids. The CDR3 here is CANQRRDTGELFF. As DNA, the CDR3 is TGTGCCAACCAAAGGAGGGACACCGGGGAGCTGTTTTTT.

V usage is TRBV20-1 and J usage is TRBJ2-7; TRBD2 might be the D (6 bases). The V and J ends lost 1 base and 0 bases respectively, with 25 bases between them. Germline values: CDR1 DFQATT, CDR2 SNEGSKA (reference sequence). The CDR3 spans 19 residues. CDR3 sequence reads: CSARGRGTNERASSYEQYF. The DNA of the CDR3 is TGCAGTGCTAGAGGTAGAGGGACGAACGAGCGGGCAAGCTCCTACGAGCAGTACTTC.

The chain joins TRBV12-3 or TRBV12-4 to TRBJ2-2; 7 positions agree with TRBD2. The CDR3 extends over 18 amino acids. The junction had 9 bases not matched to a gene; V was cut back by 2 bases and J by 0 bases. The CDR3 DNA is TGTGCCAGCAGTTTATCCTTCGGGCTAGCGGCGAACACCGGGGAGCTGTTTTTT. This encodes CASSLSFGLAANTGELFF.

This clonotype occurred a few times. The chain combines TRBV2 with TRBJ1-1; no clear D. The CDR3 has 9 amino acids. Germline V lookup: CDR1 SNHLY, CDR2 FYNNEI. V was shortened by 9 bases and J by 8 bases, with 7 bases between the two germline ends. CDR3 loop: CAREGEAFF. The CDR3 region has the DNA TGTGCCAGAGAAGGGGAAGCTTTCTTT.

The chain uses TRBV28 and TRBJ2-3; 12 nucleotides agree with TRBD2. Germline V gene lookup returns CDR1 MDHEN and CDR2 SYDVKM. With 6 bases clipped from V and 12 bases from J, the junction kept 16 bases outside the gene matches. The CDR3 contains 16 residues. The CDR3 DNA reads TGTGCCAGCAGAGATGCGGAGCGGACTAGCGGGGACCTCCAGTATTTT. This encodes CASRDAERTSGDLQYF.

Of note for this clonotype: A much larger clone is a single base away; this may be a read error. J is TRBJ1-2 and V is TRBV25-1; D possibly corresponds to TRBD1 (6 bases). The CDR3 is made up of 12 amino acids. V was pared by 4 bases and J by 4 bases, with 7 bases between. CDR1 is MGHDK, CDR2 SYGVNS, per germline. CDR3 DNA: TGTGCCAGCAGTGCAGGGGTCTATGGCTACACCTTC. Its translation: CASSAGVYGYTF.